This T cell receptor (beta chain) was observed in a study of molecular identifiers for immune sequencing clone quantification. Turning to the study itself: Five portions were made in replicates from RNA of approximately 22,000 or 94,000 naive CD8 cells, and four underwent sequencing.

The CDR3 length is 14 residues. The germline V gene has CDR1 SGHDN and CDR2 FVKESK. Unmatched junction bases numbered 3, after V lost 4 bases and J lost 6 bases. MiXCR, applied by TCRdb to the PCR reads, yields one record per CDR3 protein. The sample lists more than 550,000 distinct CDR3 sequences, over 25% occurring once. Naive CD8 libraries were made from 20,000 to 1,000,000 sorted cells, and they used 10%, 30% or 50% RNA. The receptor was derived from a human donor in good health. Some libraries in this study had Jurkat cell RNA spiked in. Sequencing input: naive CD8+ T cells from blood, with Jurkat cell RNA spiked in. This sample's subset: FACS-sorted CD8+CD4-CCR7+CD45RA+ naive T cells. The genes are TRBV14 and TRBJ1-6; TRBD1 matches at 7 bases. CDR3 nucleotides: TGTGCCAGCAGCCCTCGACAGGGTAATTCACCCCTCCACTTT. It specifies CASSPRQGNSPLHF.